This TCR beta chain was sequenced during a study of STAT5B mutations in CD4+ large granular lymphocyte leukemia. Findings of the study overall: The CD4+ versus CD8+ T-LGLL clonality difference may reflect limited sample size. Compared with healthy controls (2/35), patient top clones favored TRBV06 (8/27).

Sequencing was at survey level. Libraries were prepared by immunoSEQ multiplex PCR; TCRdb keeps only in-frame clonotypes and omits some of them. The sample has 30,000 to 40,000 clones, roughly 85% seen once. To note about this clone: Its antigen is not identified.

Germline CDR1 reads LGHNA; CDR2 reads YSLEER. V was pared by 1 base and J by 2 bases, with 8 bases between. The CDR3 length is 14 residues. The clonotype was recovered from a human donor in good health. What was sequenced was CD4+ T cells from blood buffy coats. The chain carries TRBV4-3 and TRBJ2-5, with D possibly TRBD1 on 6 matching bases. The CDR3 protein is CASSQGQDQETQYF. The CDR3 coding sequence is TGCGCCAGCAGCCAAGGACAGGATCAAGAGACCCAGTACTTC.